The 9 T cell receptor beta chains below all came from one sample that was sequenced in a study of blood T cell repertoires in COVID-19. Measured with immunoSEQ multiplex PCR; TCRdb has only the in-frame clones, and not every one. The sample consists of more than 85,000 clones, around nine tenths of them appearing once. The sample consisted of peripheral blood. These receptors came from a man in his 60s with acute or convalescent COVID-19.

The chain recombines TRBV7-2 with TRBJ1-5; no clear D. CDR1 SGHTA and CDR2 FQGNSA come from the germline V gene. Trimming shortened V by 5 bases and J by 0 bases, and 17 bases separated the two germline ends. The CDR3 contains 17 residues. The CDR3 loop is CASSPDWVPYSNQPQHF. The DNA of the CDR3 is TGTGCCAGCAGCCCCGACTGGGTTCCTTATAGCAATCAGCCCCAGCATTTT.

The chain links TRBV11-2 to TRBJ2-7; D possibly corresponds to TRBD1 (6 bases). Looked up from germline, CDR1 is SGHAT and CDR2 is FQNNGV. The CDR3 is 15 amino acids. Trimming removed 3 bases from V and 2 bases from J, with 14 bases in between. The CDR3 loop reads CASSFEPGQPYEQYF. The CDR3 DNA is TGTGCCAGCAGCTTCGAACCGGGACAACCCTACGAGCAGTACTTC.

The CDR3 is CASSYRGVGTEAFF. Written as DNA, the CDR3 is TGTGCCAGCAGTTACCGGGGGGTTGGCACTGAAGCTTTCTTT. The gene calls are TRBV6-5 and TRBJ1-1, with TRBD1 as a possible D gene (5 bases). In germline, CDR1 is MNHEY, CDR2 SVGAGI. The CDR3 consists of 14 residues. Trimming cost V 2 bases and J 4 bases, with 11 bases left between them.

Comment on this clone: Other DNA sequences in this specimen translate into the identical CDR3. This rearrangement joins TRBV27 to TRBJ2-1; 13 bases are shared with TRBD2. The CDR3 runs to 15 residues. The germline V gene has CDR1 MNHEY and CDR2 SMNVEV (reference sequence). Trimming cost V 5 bases and J 7 bases; bases outside gene matches: 5. The CDR3 reads CASSLGTSGKNEQFF. Here the CDR3 DNA reads TGTGCCAGCAGTCTAGGGACTAGCGGGAAAAATGAGCAGTTCTTC.

The chain employs TRBV13 and TRBJ2-2; D gene uncertain. The germline gives CDR1 PRHDT, CDR2 FYEKMQ (reference sequence). V shed 5 bases and J shed 2 bases, with 6 bases lying between them. The CDR3 is 13 residues long. CDR3 loop: CASSPPNTGELFF. The CDR3 nucleotides read TGTGCCAGCAGCCCCCCTAACACCGGGGAGCTGTTTTTT.

The gene calls are TRBV7-8 and TRBJ2-7; 7 positions match TRBD2. The CDR3 is made up of 13 amino acids. J lost 3 bases, V lost 5 bases, and 4 bases had no gene match. Germline-derived CDR1 and CDR2 are SGHVS and FQNEAQ. CDR3 region: CASSPTSDYEQYF. The DNA of the CDR3 is TGTGCCAGCAGCCCTACTAGCGACTACGAGCAGTACTTC.

The chain joins TRBV21-1 to TRBJ2-7; TRBD2, the D gene given by the table, was not confirmed from the DNA. TRBV21-1 is a recognized pseudogene. CDR3 length equals 12 residues. CDR3 sequence (DNA): TGTGCCAGCCGGGAGGCCGGCTACGAGCAGTACTTC. It encodes CASREAGYEQYF.

The chain recombines TRBV5-1 with TRBJ2-1, with D unresolved. The CDR3 loop spans 16 amino acids. Between the trimmed V and J ends, which lost 5 bases and 0 bases, there was a span of 15 bases. Germline V gives CDR1 SGHRS, CDR2 YFSETQ. CDR3: CASSPFELVSYNEQFF. CDR3 sequence (DNA): TGCGCCAGCAGTCCCTTCGAACTGGTCTCCTACAATGAGCAGTTCTTC.

The chain is built from TRBV6-5 and TRBJ1-3; D remains unclear. Deletions cut 9 bases from V and 0 bases from J, with 12 bases between. The CDR3 length is 14 residues. Germline values: CDR1 MNHEY, CDR2 SVGAGI. The CDR3 bases are TGTGCCAGTCGGTCTTCTTTCTCTGGAAACACCATATATTTT. Its protein product is CASRSSFSGNTIYF.